This TCR beta chain was obtained from a study of OX40 agonist ivuxolimab in advanced cancers. Study-wide context: Patients' therapy was ivuxolimab, an antibody that acts as an agonist of OX40 (CD134). Every patient in dose escalation had hepatocellular carcinoma, melanoma, renal cell or head and neck cancer.

Study-level points and caveats: Fewer expanded clones were found on average in CD4+ than in CD8+ T cells.

The CDR3 consists of 13 residues. Deletions cut 10 bases from V and 0 bases from J, with 7 bases between. In germline, CDR1 is MNHEY, CDR2 SMNVEV (reference sequence). Assay used: immunoSEQ multiplex PCR; TCRdb lists only in-frame clones, some missing. The data contain around 40,000 clones, roughly 80% of them seen just once; the ten biggest clones take up about 8%. Patients had blood sampled at baseline and again on cycle 4 day 1 and cycle 7 day 1. The table lists this clone with a few counts. No antigen is known for it. The receptor was derived from an adult with an advanced solid tumor such as melanoma, head and neck, liver or kidney cancer. The rearrangement joins TRBV27 to TRBJ1-6; D not resolved. Sequencing used CD4+ or CD8+ T cells sorted from blood, obtained in a trial of the OX40 agonist ivuxolimab. This CDR3 is CATKSSYNSPLHF. The CDR3 bases are TGTGCCACCAAGAGCTCCTATAATTCACCCCTCCACTTT.